Below are 7 T cell receptor beta chains sequenced from a single sample in a study of T cell changes during pregnancy in multiple sclerosis. Assay used: immunoSEQ multiplex PCR; TCRdb lists only in-frame clones, some missing. The sample has 120,000 or so clones, approximately 93% seen once. The starting material was peripheral blood, obtained before pregnancy. The source is a female donor with multiple sclerosis, enrolled in a pregnancy study.

This clone was observed once. V usage is TRBV9 and J usage is TRBJ2-1; a weak D match, TRBD1 (6 bases). The V gene lost 0 bases and the J gene lost 3 bases, with 13 bases spanning the gap. CDR1 and CDR2 (germline): SGDLS, YYNGEE. The CDR3 loop spans 16 amino acids. In DNA form, the CDR3 reads TGTGCCAGCAGCGTAGAGATGGGGGCCTTCTACAATGAGCAGTTCTTC. It specifies CASSVEMGAFYNEQFF.

In DNA form, the CDR3 reads TGTGCCAGTAGTATCCTACTTGACAGGTACAATGAGCAGTTCTTC. This translates into CASSILLDRYNEQFF. The gene calls are TRBV19 and TRBJ2-1, with D maybe TRBD1 (6 bases). The CDR3 has 15 residues. Trimming removed 3 bases from V and 4 bases from J, with 13 bases in between. In germline, CDR1 is LNHDA, CDR2 SQIVND (reference sequence).

The gene calls are TRBV7-7 and TRBJ2-7; 11 bases align to TRBD2. Germline trimming cut 5 bases from V and 6 bases from J; bases unmatched to any gene: 6. The CDR3 is 14 residues long. Germline V CDR1 and CDR2: SSHAT, FNYEAQ (reference sequence). CDR3 amino acids: CASSADSGRAEQYF. The CDR3 DNA reads TGTGCCAGCAGCGCCGATAGCGGGAGGGCCGAGCAGTACTTC.

V usage is TRBV5-6 and J usage is TRBJ1-1; TRBD1 is a possible D gene (5 bases). The CDR3 is 14 amino acids. Deletions cut 4 bases from V and 3 bases from J, with 13 bases between. CDR1 and CDR2 (germline): SGHDT, YYEEEE. CDR3 residues: CASSPRGSDTEAFF. In DNA form, the CDR3 reads TGTGCCAGCAGCCCACGGGGGTCGGACACTGAAGCTTTCTTT.

The rearrangement uses TRBV7-8 and TRBJ2-1, with 12 bases fitting TRBD2. The CDR3 extends over 16 amino acids. Germline CDR1 and CDR2: SGHVS and FQNEAQ. V trimming: 5 bases; J trimming: 7 bases; junction bases outside the gene matches: 9. CDR3 sequence reads: CASSGQLAGGRNEQFF. The CDR3 nucleotides are TGTGCCAGCAGCGGGCAACTAGCGGGAGGCAGGAATGAGCAGTTCTTC. The entire variable domain, with the rest obtained from reference TRBV7-8 and TRBJ2-1, is as follows: GAGVSQSPRYKVAKRGQDVALRCDPISGHVSLFWYQQALGQGPEFLTYFQNEAQLDKSGLPSDRFFAERPEGSVSTLKIQRTQQEDSAVYLCASSGQLAGGRNEQFFGPGTRLTVL.

The gene calls are TRBV5-1 and TRBJ1-4; TRBD1 agrees at 12 bases. Germline trimming cut 4 bases from V and 4 bases from J; bases unmatched to any gene: 8. This CDR3 has 17 residues. Per germline, CDR1 SGHRS and CDR2 YFSETQ. CDR3 in DNA: TGCGCCAGCAGCGGCGGGACAGGGGGCCTCCTTAATGAAAAACTGTTTTTT. Its protein product is CASSGGTGGLLNEKLFF.

The J gene is TRBJ1-2, the V gene TRBV6-5; 7 bases are shared with TRBD1. Germline CDR1 MNHEY, CDR2 SVGAGI. This CDR3 has 15 residues. V gave up 6 bases and J gave up 6 bases; unmatched junction bases: 13. The CDR3 sequence: CASRFRPQGENGYTF. For the CDR3, the DNA is TGTGCCAGCAGGTTCCGACCGCAGGGGGAGAATGGCTACACCTTC.